The 3 T cell receptor beta chains given below trace back to one sample, sequenced in a study of human T cells and chemical hapten exposure. MiXCR, applied by TCRdb to the RACE reads, yields one record per CDR3 protein. The sample gives fewer than 100,000 distinct CDR3 sequences, 9.5% to 15% of which show up once; less than 2.5% is in the top ten. Time point indicated: patch test 1, 2 weeks after DPC sensitization. Treatment described: therapeutic diphenylcyclopropenone sensitization with weekly scalp DPC. The sequences come from whole blood, collected in connection with sensitization to the hapten diphenylcyclopropenone (DPC). The receptor set was obtained from a woman aged 40 to 50 with alopecia areata. Some clones in this sample may be carry-over from other donors' samples.

This clonotype turned up a few times. The V gene is TRBV10-3, the J gene TRBJ2-1; 7 bases agree with TRBD2. This CDR3 is 15 amino acids long. After removal of 3 bases from V and 5 bases from J, the junction contained 7 bases not matched to a gene. Germline V lookup: CDR1 ENHRY, CDR2 SYGVKD. For the CDR3, the DNA is TGTGCCATCAGTGACGGGCGGGAGAGCCACAATGAGCAGTTCTTC. This gives the protein CAISDGRESHNEQFF.

In this sample, this clonotype turned up a few times. J is TRBJ2-7 and V is TRBV6-5; 8 nucleotides agree with TRBD2. The length of the CDR3 is 16 residues. J was trimmed by 4 bases and V by 0 bases; bases with no gene match: 8. Germline V gene data show CDR1 as MNHEY and CDR2 as SVGAGI. DNA of the CDR3: TGTGCCAGCAGTTACTCCTCGGCGGGAGGCAGGTACGAGCAGTACTTC. Its protein product is CASSYSSAGGRYEQYF.

Ten or more counts support this clonotype. CDR3 in DNA: TGTGCCAGCAGTTACTATCCCAATGAGCAGTTCTTC. It yields the protein CASSYYPNEQFF. The rearrangement joins TRBV28 to TRBJ2-1; no clear D gene. Germline assignment: CDR1 MDHEN and CDR2 SYDVKM. Trimming took 4 bases from V and 6 from J, leaving 7 bases between them. CDR3 size: 12 residues.